The 13 T cell receptor beta chains below come from one sample, sequenced in a study of shared clonotypes between healthy human individuals. Using immunoSEQ multiplex PCR, the repertoire was profiled, and TCRdb retains in-frame clones only, with some absent. This sample has about 680,000 clones, with 55% to 75% found just once. The material sequenced was memory CD4+ T cells sorted from blood. Indicated subset: CD45RA-negative fraction. Source of these receptors: a woman in her twenties or thirties in good health.

V and J are TRBV28 and TRBJ2-5, with 11 positions matching TRBD2. CDR1 MDHEN and CDR2 SYDVKM come from the germline V gene. The V gene end was trimmed by 4 bases and the J gene end by 2 bases; junction bases not matched to a gene: 6. The CDR3 is 16 amino acids. Written as DNA, the CDR3 is TGTGCCAGCAGTTCCCCCCGACTAGCGGGGCAAGAGACCCAGTACTTC. This translates into CASSSPRLAGQETQYF. The whole variable domain, remainder taken from reference TRBV28 and TRBJ2-5, is DVKVTQSSRYLVKRTGEKVFLECVQDMDHENMFWYRQDPGLGLRLIYFSYDVKMKEKGDIPEGYSVSREKKERFSLILESASTNQTSMYLCASSSPRLAGQETQYFGPGTRLLVL.

The rearrangement uses TRBV5-1 and TRBJ2-7; 9 bases match TRBD2. This CDR3 has 15 amino acids. CDR1 and CDR2 from the germline V gene are SGHRS and YFSETQ. V lost 0 bases to trimming and J lost 3 bases; unmatched junction nucleotides: 4. The CDR3 DNA follows: TGCGCCAGCAGCTTGGGGCTAGCGGGACACTACGAGCAGTACTTC. This codes for CASSLGLAGHYEQYF.

The V and J genes are TRBV28 and TRBJ1-5, with 7 bases lining up with TRBD1. The CDR3 covers 15 residues. V was pared by 6 bases and J by 3 bases, with 8 bases of the junction left unmatched. The germline gives CDR1 MDHEN, CDR2 SYDVKM. CDR3: CASSKDRRSNQPQHF. DNA of the CDR3: TGTGCCAGCAGCAAGGACAGGCGATCCAATCAGCCCCAGCATTTT.

This chain connects TRBV7-9 to TRBJ2-7; TRBD1 or TRBD2 may be the D gene (5 bases each). V lost 4 bases, J lost 4 bases, and 23 bases lay in between. The germline V gene encodes CDR1 SEHNR and CDR2 FQNEAQ (reference sequence). This CDR3 comprises 17 residues. The CDR3 is CASSSTSPRGHRYEQYF. The CDR3 DNA follows: TGTGCCAGCAGCTCCACCAGCCCCCGGGGCCACCGGTACGAGCAGTACTTC. The full variable domain, completed using reference TRBV7-9 and TRBJ2-7, is DTGVSQNPRHKITKRGQNVTFRCDPISEHNRLYWYRQTLGQGPEFLTYFQNEAQLEKSRLLSDRFSAERPKGSFSTLEIQRTEQGDSAMYLCASSSTSPRGHRYEQYFGPGTRLTVT.

The chain combines TRBV5-1 with TRBJ2-3, with a possible D match to TRBD2 (7 bases). V dropped 2 bases and J dropped 2 bases, with 12 bases sitting between them. Germline values: CDR1 SGHRS, CDR2 YFSETQ. The CDR3 runs 15 residues. In DNA form, the CDR3 reads TGCGCCAGCAGCTTCTCCGGGGGGCCCACAGATACGCAGTATTTT. Encoded protein: CASSFSGGPTDTQYF. Supplemented by reference TRBV5-1 and TRBJ2-3, the full variable domain reads KAGVTQTPRYLIKTRGQQVTLSCSPISGHRSVSWYQQTPGQGLQFLFEYFSETQRNKGNFPGRFSGRQFSNSRSEMNVSTLELGDSALYLCASSFSGGPTDTQYFGPGTRLTVL.

As for this clone: Other DNA sequences within the sample encode an identical CDR3. The rearrangement joins TRBV9 to TRBJ1-3; 11 positions match TRBD1. The J segment lost 8 bases and the V segment lost 0 bases, leaving 4 bases of the junction unmatched. The CDR3 has 15 amino acids. Per germline, CDR1 SGDLS and CDR2 YYNGEE. CDR3 sequence: CASSVVGQGADTIYF. The CDR3 DNA is TGTGCCAGCAGCGTAGTTGGACAGGGGGCCGACACCATATATTTT.

J is TRBJ2-5 and V is TRBV6-5; D not certain. CDR1 MNHEY and CDR2 SVGAGI come from the germline V gene. The CDR3 is 11 residues long. The V end was cut by 6 bases, the J end by 2 bases, with 4 bases between. In nucleotides, the CDR3 is TGTGCCAGCAGCCTACAAGAGACCCAGTACTTC. Its translation is CASSLQETQYF.

The DNA of the CDR3 is TGTGCCAGCAGCTTAGCGCCACAGCAAACCTACGAGCAGTACTTC. This sequence encodes CASSLAPQQTYEQYF. The chain links TRBV7-2 to TRBJ2-7, with D hard to call. V dropped 0 bases and J dropped 2 bases, with 11 bases sitting between them. Per the germline V gene, CDR1 is SGHTA and CDR2 is FQGNSA. CDR3 length equals 15 residues. The full variable domain, rest sourced from reference TRBV7-2 and TRBJ2-7, is GAGVSQSPSNKVTEKGKDVELRCDPISGHTALYWYRQSLGQGLEFLIYFQGNSAPDKSGLPSDRFSAERTGGSVSTLTIQRTQQEDSAVYLCASSLAPQQTYEQYFGPGTRLTVT.

The table lists this clone with a few counts. This chain links TRBV4-1 with TRBJ2-7; TRBD1 is a possible D gene (5 bases). V lost 0 bases, J lost 2 bases, and 8 bases lay in between. The CDR3 length is 14 residues. The germline V gene has CDR1 MGHRA and CDR2 YSYEKL. The CDR3 here is CASSQDRVPYEQYF. The CDR3 nucleotides are TGCGCCAGCAGCCAAGACAGGGTTCCCTACGAGCAGTACTTC.

This chain links TRBV7-2 with TRBJ2-1; TRBD2 aligns across 15 bases. V gave up 5 bases and J gave up 11 bases; unmatched junction bases: 4. This CDR3 has 14 amino acids. From germline, CDR1 is SGHTA and CDR2 FQGNSA. This CDR3 reads CASSRGLAGGQQFF. The CDR3 nucleotides are TGTGCCAGCAGCAGGGGACTAGCGGGAGGTCAGCAGTTCTTC.

This rearrangement joins TRBV5-7 to TRBJ1-1; 12 bases line up with TRBD1. TRBV5-7 belongs to the ORF category, with a function that is uncertain. CDR3 length equals 16 residues. V dropped 4 bases and J dropped 4; count of bases not matched to a gene: 8. CDR3 nucleotide sequence: TGTGCCAGCAGCCATCACATGGGACAGGGGGCCACTGAAGCTTTCTTT. It codes for CASSHHMGQGATEAFF.

The V gene is TRBV2, the J gene TRBJ1-1; D is uncertain. Trimming removed 7 bases from V and 1 base from J, with 10 bases in between. CDR3 length: 13 residues. In germline, CDR1 is SNHLY, CDR2 FYNNEI. CDR3 loop: CASMEGGNTEAFF. The CDR3 nucleotides read TGTGCCAGCATGGAGGGAGGGAACACTGAAGCTTTCTTT.

The table lists this clone with a count of one. The chain joins TRBV10-3 to TRBJ1-1; possibly TRBD1 for D (6 bases). Trimming took 4 bases from V and 0 from J, leaving 6 bases between them. CDR3 size: 13 residues. Germline V gives CDR1 ENHRY, CDR2 SYGVKD. The CDR3 DNA reads as TGTGCCATCAGTGGGGGGCTGAACACTGAAGCTTTCTTT. This gives the protein CAISGGLNTEAFF.